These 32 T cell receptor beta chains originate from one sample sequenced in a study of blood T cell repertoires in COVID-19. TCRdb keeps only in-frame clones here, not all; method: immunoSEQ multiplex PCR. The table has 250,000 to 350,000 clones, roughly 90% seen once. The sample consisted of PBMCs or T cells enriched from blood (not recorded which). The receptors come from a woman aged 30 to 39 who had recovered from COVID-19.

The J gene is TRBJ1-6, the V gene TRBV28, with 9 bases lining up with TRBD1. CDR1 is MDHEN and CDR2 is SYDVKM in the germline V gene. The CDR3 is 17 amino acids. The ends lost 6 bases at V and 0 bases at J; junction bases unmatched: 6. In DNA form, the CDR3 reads TGTGCCAGCAGGGATCTGACAGGGGGCTCCTATAATTCACCCCTCCACTTT. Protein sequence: CASRDLTGGSYNSPLHF.

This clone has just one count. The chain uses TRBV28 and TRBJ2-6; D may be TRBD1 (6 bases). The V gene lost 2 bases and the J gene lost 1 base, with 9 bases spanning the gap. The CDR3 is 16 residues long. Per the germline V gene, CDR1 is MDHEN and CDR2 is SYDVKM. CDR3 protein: CASSLRGYSGANVLTF. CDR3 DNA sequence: TGTGCCAGCAGTTTAAGGGGGTATTCTGGGGCCAACGTCCTGACTTTC. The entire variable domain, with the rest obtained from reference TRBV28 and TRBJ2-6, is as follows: DVKVTQSSRYLVKRTGEKVFLECVQDMDHENMFWYRQDPGLGLRLIYFSYDVKMKEKGDIPEGYSVSREKKERFSLILESASTNQTSMYLCASSLRGYSGANVLTFGAGSRLTVL.

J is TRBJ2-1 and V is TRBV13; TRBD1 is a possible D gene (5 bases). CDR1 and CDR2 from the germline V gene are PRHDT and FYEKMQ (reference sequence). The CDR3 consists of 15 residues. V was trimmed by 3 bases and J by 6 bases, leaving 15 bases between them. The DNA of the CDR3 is TGTGCCAGCAGCTTCGACTTGGGCAGGGCCAATGAGCAGTTCTTC. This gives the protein CASSFDLGRANEQFF. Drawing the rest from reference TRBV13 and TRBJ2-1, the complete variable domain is AAGVIQSPRHLIKEKRETATLKCYPIPRHDTVYWYQQGPGQDPQFLISFYEKMQSDKGSIPDRFSAQQFSDYHSELNMSSLELGDSALYFCASSFDLGRANEQFFGPGTRLTVL.

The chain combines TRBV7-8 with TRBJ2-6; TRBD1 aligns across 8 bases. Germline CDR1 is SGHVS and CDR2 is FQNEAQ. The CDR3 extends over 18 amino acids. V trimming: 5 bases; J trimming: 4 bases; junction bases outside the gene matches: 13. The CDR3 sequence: CASSTPGQDVRGANVLTF. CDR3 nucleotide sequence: TGTGCCAGCAGCACTCCGGGACAGGATGTTCGGGGGGCCAACGTCCTGACTTTC.

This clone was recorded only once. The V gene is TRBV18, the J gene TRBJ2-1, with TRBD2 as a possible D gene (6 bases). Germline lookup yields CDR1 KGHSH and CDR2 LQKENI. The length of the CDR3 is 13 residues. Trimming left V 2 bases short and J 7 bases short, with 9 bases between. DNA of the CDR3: TGTGCCAGCTCACCAAGGGAGGTTAATGAGCAGTTCTTC. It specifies CASSPREVNEQFF.

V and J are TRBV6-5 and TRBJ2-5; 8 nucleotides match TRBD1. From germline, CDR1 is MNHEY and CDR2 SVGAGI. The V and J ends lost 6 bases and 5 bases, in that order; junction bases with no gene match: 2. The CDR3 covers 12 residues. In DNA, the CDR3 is TGTGCCAGCAGAGCAGGGGGCGAGACCCAGTACTTC. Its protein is CASRAGGETQYF.

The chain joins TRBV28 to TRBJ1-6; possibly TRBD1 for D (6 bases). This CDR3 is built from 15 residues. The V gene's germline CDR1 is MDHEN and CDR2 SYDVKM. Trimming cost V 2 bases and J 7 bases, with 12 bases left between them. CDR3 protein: CASSLGTGKNSPLHF. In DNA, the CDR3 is TGTGCCAGCAGTTTAGGAACAGGGAAAAATTCACCCCTCCACTTT.

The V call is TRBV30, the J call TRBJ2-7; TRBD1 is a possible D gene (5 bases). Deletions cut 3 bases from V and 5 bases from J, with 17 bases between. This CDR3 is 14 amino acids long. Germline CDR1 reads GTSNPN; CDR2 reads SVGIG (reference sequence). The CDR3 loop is CAWRRNRNRDEQYF. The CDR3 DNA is TGTGCCTGGAGGAGAAACAGGAACCGGGACGAGCAGTACTTC.

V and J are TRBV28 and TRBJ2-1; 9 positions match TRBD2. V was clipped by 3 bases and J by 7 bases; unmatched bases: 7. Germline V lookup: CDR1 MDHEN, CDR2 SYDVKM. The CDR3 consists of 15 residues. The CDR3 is CASSFRLAGVNEQFF. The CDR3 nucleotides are TGTGCCAGCAGTTTTAGGTTAGCGGGGGTAAATGAGCAGTTCTTC.

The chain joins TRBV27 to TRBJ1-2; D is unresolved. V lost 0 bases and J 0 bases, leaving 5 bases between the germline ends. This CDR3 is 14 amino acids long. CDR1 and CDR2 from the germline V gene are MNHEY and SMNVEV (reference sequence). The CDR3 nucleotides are TGTGCCAGCAGTTTATCGACAACTAACTATGGCTACACCTTC. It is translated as CASSLSTTNYGYTF.

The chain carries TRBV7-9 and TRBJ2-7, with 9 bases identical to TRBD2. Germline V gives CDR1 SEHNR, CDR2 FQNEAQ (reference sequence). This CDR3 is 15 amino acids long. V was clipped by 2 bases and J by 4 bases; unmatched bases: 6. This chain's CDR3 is CASSLLAGGPYEQYF. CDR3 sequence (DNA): TGTGCCAGCAGCTTACTGGCGGGAGGGCCTTACGAGCAGTACTTC.

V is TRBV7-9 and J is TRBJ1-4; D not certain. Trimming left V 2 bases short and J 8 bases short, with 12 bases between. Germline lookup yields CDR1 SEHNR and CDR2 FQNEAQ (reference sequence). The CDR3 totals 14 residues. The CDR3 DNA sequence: TGTGCCAGCAGCTTATTCGGAACGCGGGAAAAACTGTTTTTT. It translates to CASSLFGTREKLFF.

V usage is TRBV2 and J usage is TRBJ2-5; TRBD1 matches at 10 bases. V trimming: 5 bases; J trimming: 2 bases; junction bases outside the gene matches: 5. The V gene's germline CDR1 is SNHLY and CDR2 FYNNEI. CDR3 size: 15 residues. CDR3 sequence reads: CASSPDRGRQETQYF. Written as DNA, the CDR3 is TGTGCCAGCAGTCCGGACAGGGGGAGGCAAGAGACCCAGTACTTC. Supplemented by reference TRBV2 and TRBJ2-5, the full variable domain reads EPEVTQTPSHQVTQMGQEVILRCVPISNHLYFYWYRQILGQKVEFLVSFYNNEISEKSEIFDDQFSVERPDGSNFTLKIRSTKLEDSAMYFCASSPDRGRQETQYFGPGTRLLVL.

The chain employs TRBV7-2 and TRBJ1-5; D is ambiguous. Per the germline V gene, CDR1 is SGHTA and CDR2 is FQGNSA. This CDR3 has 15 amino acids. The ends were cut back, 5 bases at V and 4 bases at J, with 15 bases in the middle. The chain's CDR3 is CASSLGPFGNQPQHF. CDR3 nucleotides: TGTGCCAGCAGCCTCGGTCCTTTCGGGAATCAGCCCCAGCATTTT.

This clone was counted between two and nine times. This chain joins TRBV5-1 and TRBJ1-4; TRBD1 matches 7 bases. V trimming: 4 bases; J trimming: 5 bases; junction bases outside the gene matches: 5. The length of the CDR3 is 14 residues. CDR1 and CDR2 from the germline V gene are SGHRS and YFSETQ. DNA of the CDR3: TGCGCCAGCAGCAGTACAGGGGCGAATGAAAAACTGTTTTTT. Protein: CASSSTGANEKLFF.

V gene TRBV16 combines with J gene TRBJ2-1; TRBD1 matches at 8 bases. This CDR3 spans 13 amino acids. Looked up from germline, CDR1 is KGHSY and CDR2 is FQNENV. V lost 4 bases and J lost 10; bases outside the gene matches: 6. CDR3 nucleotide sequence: TGTGCCAGCAGCCCCGCGCGGACAGGGGAGCAGTTCTTC. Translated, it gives CASSPARTGEQFF.

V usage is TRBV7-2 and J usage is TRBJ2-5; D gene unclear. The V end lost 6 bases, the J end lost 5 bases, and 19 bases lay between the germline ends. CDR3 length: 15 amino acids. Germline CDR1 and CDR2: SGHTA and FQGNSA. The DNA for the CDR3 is TGTGCCAGCAGTCCCACAGCCACAACTGGGGAGACCCAGTACTTC. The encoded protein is CASSPTATTGETQYF.

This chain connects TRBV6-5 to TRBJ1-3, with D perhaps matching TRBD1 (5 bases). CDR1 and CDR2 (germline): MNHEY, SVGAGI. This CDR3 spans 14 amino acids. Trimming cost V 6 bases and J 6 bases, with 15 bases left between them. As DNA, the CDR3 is TGTGCCAGCAGGATGGGGGGGAGTGAAAACACCATATATTTT. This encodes CASRMGGSENTIYF.

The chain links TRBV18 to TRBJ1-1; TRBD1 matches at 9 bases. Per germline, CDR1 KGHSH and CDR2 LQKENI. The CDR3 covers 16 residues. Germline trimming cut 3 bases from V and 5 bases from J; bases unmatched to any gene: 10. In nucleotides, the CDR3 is TGTGCCAGCTCACCGACTTCGGACAGGGGAAAAACTGAAGCTTTCTTT. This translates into CASSPTSDRGKTEAFF.

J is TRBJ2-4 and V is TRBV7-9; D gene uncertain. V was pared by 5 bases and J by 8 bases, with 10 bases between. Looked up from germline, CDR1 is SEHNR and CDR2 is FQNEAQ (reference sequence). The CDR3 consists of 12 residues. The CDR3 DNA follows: TGTGCCAGCAGCCTCTCGGCGGACATTCAGTACTTC. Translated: CASSLSADIQYF. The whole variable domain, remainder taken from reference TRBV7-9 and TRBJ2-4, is DTGVSQNPRHKITKRGQNVTFRCDPISEHNRLYWYRQTLGQGPEFLTYFQNEAQLEKSRLLSDRFSAERPKGSFSTLEIQRTEQGDSAMYLCASSLSADIQYFGAGTRLSVL.

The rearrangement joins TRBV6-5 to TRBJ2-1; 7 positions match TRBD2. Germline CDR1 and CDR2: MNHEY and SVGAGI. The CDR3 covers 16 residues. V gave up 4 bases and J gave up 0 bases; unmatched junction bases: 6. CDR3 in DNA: TGTGCCAGCAGTTTCCCGGGCGGGAGCTCCTACAATGAGCAGTTCTTC. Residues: CASSFPGGSSYNEQFF.

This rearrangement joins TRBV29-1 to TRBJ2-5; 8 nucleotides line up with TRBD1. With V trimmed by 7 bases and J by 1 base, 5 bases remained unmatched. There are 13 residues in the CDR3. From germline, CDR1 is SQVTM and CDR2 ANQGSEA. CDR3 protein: CSGRQGPQETQYF. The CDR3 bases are TGCAGCGGGAGACAGGGGCCCCAAGAGACCCAGTACTTC.

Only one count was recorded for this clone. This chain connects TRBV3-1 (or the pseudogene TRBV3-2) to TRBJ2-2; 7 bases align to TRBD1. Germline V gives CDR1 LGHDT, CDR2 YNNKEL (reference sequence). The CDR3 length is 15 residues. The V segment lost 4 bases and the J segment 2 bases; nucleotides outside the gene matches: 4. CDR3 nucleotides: TGTGCCAGCAGCCTGGGGACAGTTAACACCGGGGAGCTGTTTTTT. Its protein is CASSLGTVNTGELFF.

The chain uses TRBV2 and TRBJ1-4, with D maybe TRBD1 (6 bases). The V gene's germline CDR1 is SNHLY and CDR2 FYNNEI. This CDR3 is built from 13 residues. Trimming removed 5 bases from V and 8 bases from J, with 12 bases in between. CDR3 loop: CASSTGLNEKLFF. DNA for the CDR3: TGTGCCAGCAGTACAGGGTTAAACGAAAAACTGTTTTTT.

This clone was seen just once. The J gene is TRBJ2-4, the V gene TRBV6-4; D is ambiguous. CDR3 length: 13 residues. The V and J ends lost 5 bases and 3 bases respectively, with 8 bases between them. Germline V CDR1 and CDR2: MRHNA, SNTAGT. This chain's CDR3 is CASSTEDKNIQYF. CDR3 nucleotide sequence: TGTGCCAGCAGTACCGAGGACAAAAACATTCAGTACTTC.

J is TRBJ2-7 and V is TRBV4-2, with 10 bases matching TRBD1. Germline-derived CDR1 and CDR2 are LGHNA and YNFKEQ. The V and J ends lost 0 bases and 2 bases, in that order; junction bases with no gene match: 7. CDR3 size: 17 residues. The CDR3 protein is CASSQEVRGQGTYEQYF. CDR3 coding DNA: TGTGCCAGCAGCCAAGAAGTAAGGGGACAGGGGACCTACGAGCAGTACTTC.

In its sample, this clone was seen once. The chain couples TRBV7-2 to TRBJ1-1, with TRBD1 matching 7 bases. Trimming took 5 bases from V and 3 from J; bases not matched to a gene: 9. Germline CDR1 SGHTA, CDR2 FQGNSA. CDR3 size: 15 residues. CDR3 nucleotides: TGTGCCAGCAGCCCTACCGGGGACAGCTACACTGAAGCTTTCTTT. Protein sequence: CASSPTGDSYTEAFF.

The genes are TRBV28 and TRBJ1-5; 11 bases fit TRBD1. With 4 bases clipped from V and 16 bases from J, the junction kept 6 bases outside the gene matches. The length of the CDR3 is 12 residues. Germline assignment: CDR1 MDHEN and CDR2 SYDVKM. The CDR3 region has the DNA TGTGCCAGCAGTTCGGGGACAGGGGGGGTTCATTTT. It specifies CASSSGTGGVHF.

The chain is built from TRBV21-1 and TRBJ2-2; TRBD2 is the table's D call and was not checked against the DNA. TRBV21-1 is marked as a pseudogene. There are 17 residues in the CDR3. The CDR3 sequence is CASSTVMGSSNTGELFF. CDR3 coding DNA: TGTGCCAGCAGCACCGTGATGGGGAGTTCAAACACCGGGGAGCTGTTTTTT.

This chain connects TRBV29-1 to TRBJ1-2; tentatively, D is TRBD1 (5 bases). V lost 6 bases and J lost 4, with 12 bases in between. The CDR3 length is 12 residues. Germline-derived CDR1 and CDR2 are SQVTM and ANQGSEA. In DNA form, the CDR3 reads TGCAGCGTCAGGGAGGGGCTCTATGGCTACACCTTC. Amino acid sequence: CSVREGLYGYTF.

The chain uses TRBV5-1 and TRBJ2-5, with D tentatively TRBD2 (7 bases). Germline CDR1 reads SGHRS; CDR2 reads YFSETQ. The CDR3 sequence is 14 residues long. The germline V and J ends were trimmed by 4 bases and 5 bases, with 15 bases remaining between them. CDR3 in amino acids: CASSRAGARETQYF. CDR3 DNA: TGCGCCAGCAGCAGGGCGGGGGCCAGGGAGACCCAGTACTTC.

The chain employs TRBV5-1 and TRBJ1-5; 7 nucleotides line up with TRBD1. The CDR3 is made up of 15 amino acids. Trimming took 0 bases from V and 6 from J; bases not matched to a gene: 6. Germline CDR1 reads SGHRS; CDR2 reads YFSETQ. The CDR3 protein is CASSLEGQERQPQHF. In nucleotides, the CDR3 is TGCGCCAGCAGCTTGGAAGGACAGGAACGTCAGCCCCAGCATTTT.